These 26 T cell receptor beta chains share one sample of origin, sequenced in a study of T cell responses to AZD1222 COVID-19 vaccine. TCRdb's table, derived via immunoSEQ multiplex PCR, lists solely in-frame clones and lacks some. The repertoire holds some 48,000 clones, 65% to 90% seen once, with around 6.5% in the top ten. The specimen comprised peripheral blood, sampled 28 days after the second AZD1222 dose. The receptors here all came from an adult who received the AZD1222 COVID-19 vaccine.

The gene calls are TRBV7-2 and TRBJ2-7, with 9 bases identical to TRBD2. The CDR3 spans 13 residues. Germline V gene lookup returns CDR1 SGHTA and CDR2 FQGNSA. Trimming took 2 bases from V and 10 from J; bases not matched to a gene: 6. The CDR3 nucleotides are TGTGCCAGCAGCTTAAGTCCTAGCGGGAATCAGTACTTC. Its translation: CASSLSPSGNQYF.

The chain carries TRBV11-2 and TRBJ2-5, with D unresolved. The CDR3 is 13 residues long. Trimming pared 1 base from V and 5 bases from J, leaving 8 bases between. Germline CDR1 reads SGHAT; CDR2 reads FQNNGV. CDR3 sequence reads: CASSLVGKETQYF. The CDR3 nucleotides read TGTGCCAGCAGCTTAGTAGGGAAGGAGACCCAGTACTTC.

CDR3 coding DNA: TGTGCCAGCAGCTTAGCGGGACTTCAAGAGACCCAGTACTTC. Translated: CASSLAGLQETQYF. The genes are TRBV7-8 and TRBJ2-5; D might be TRBD2 (6 bases). The CDR3 is 14 amino acids. Per the germline V gene, CDR1 is SGHVS and CDR2 is FQNEAQ. Trimming stripped 0 bases from V and 2 bases from J, with 7 bases between.

The genes are TRBV2 and TRBJ2-2; D may be TRBD1 (5 bases). This CDR3 is 12 amino acids long. Germline lookup yields CDR1 SNHLY and CDR2 FYNNEI. Trimming cost V 5 bases and J 6 bases, with 7 bases left between them. The CDR3 reads CASSMGPGELFF. The CDR3 DNA is TGTGCCAGCAGTATGGGGCCCGGGGAGCTGTTTTTT. The variable domain in full, completed from reference TRBV2 and TRBJ2-2, reads EPEVTQTPSHQVTQMGQEVILRCVPISNHLYFYWYRQILGQKVEFLVSFYNNEISEKSEIFDDQFSVERPDGSNFTLKIRSTKLEDSAMYFCASSMGPGELFFGEGSRLTVL.

This chain links TRBV29-1 with TRBJ2-1; perhaps TRBD1 as D (6 bases). V lost 5 bases and J lost 7, with 21 bases in between. The CDR3 runs to 15 residues. Germline lookup yields CDR1 SQVTM and CDR2 ANQGSEA. The CDR3 DNA follows: TGCAGCGTTACTAGATTCCATTACAGGGATAATGAGCAGTTCTTC. Encoded protein: CSVTRFHYRDNEQFF.

V usage is TRBV28 and J usage is TRBJ1-5, with D hard to call. This CDR3 is built from 15 residues. CDR1 is MDHEN and CDR2 is SYDVKM in the germline V gene. V dropped 2 bases and J dropped 3 bases, with 11 bases sitting between them. Here the CDR3 reads CASSLTRPYNQPQHF. The DNA of the CDR3 is TGTGCCAGCAGTTTAACCAGGCCGTACAATCAGCCCCAGCATTTT.

CDR3 DNA: TGCAGTGCAGGGGGGGCTGAAGCTTTCTTT. Encoded protein: CSAGGAEAFF. The chain carries TRBV20-1 and TRBJ1-1; tentatively, D is TRBD1 (6 bases). Trimming removed 6 bases at V and 6 bases at J, with 8 bases between. The CDR3 has 10 amino acids. Per the germline V gene, CDR1 is DFQATT and CDR2 is SNEGSKA (reference sequence).

This chain links TRBV28 with TRBJ1-2, with a weak D call TRBD1 (6 bases). The V gene's germline CDR1 is MDHEN and CDR2 SYDVKM. The V end was cut by 3 bases, the J end by 8 bases, with 13 bases between. This CDR3 contains 13 residues. DNA of the CDR3: TGTGCCAGCAGTTTGGAGGGGGTTAGGGGCTACACCTTC. It yields the protein CASSLEGVRGYTF.

This clone was recorded a few times. The chain recombines TRBV23-1 with TRBJ2-1; TRBD1 or TRBD2 may be the D gene (5 bases each). TRBV23-1 counts as an open reading frame of uncertain function. V was clipped by 4 bases and J by 6 bases, with 19 bases between them. The CDR3 loop spans 16 amino acids. Here the CDR3 reads CASSLSGQGVVNEQFF. Written as DNA, the CDR3 is TGCGCCAGCAGTCTCTCGGGGCAGGGAGTTGTCAATGAGCAGTTCTTC.

This clone was detected once. This chain connects TRBV11-2 to TRBJ1-5, with TRBD1 identical over 7 bases. Germline V lookup: CDR1 SGHAT, CDR2 FQNNGV. V lost 4 bases to trimming and J lost 2 bases; unmatched junction nucleotides: 8. The length of the CDR3 is 16 residues. CDR3 nucleotide sequence: TGTGCCAGCAGCTCAGGGGGTGACGTACGCAATCAGCCCCAGCATTTT. Residues: CASSSGGDVRNQPQHF.

The V gene is TRBV3-1 (or the pseudogene TRBV3-2), the J gene TRBJ2-7; D not resolved. Germline V gene lookup returns CDR1 LGHDT and CDR2 YNNKEL (reference sequence). This CDR3 spans 13 amino acids. The V gene lost 0 bases and the J gene lost 6 bases, with 9 bases spanning the gap. This CDR3 is CASSQDLGPEQYF. The CDR3 DNA reads TGTGCCAGCAGCCAAGATTTAGGGCCCGAGCAGTACTTC.

The CDR3 DNA reads TGTGCCAGCAGCCAAGATTTGTGGGACTCCTACAATGAGCAGTTCTTC. This sequence encodes CASSQDLWDSYNEQFF. The chain has TRBV4-2 and TRBJ2-1; D gene ambiguous. Trimming took 0 bases from V and 0 from J, leaving 9 bases between them. The CDR3 totals 16 residues. The germline V gene encodes CDR1 LGHNA and CDR2 YNFKEQ.

This clone was counted between two and nine times. V gene TRBV25-1 combines with J gene TRBJ1-5; 9 nucleotides line up with TRBD1. This CDR3 has 12 amino acids. V lost 10 bases and J lost 7; bases outside the gene matches: 5. Germline V gene sequence: CDR1 MGHDK, CDR2 SYGVNS. CDR3 nucleotides: TGTGCCACCGGGACAGGGACGCAGCCCCAGCATTTT. Its translation: CATGTGTQPQHF.

This sequence joins TRBV28 and TRBJ2-2; D is unclear. The CDR3 contains 13 residues. V was shortened by 6 bases and J by 4 bases, with 9 bases between the two germline ends. Germline V gene sequence: CDR1 MDHEN, CDR2 SYDVKM. The CDR3 nucleotides are TGTGCCAGCAGGACTGGTTTCACCGGGGAGCTGTTTTTT. Translated: CASRTGFTGELFF.

This clone was detected only a few times. Compared with germline, one end of the junction differs, possibly owing to a read error. This chain connects TRBV6-1 to TRBJ1-6; D perhaps matches TRBD1 (5 bases). Germline assignment: CDR1 MNHNS and CDR2 SASEGT. CDR3 size: 12 residues. The CDR3, as DNA: TGTGCCAGCAGTGAATCGGGGCAGCGTGATTTTTTT. This encodes CASSESGQRDFF.

This clone was observed a handful of times. The V call is TRBV7-2, the J call TRBJ2-3; 7 positions match TRBD2. CDR3 length equals 14 residues. Trimming at V came to 0 bases and at J to 6 bases, leaving 3 bases not matched to a gene. Germline CDR1 is SGHTA and CDR2 is FQGNSA. The CDR3 DNA follows: TGTGCCAGCAGCTTAGCAGCGGGGTTCGATACGCAGTATTTT. It yields the protein CASSLAAGFDTQYF.

In DNA, the CDR3 is TGTGCCAGCAGCCGAAGCGGGACTTCCCGCACAGATACGCAGTATTTT. It codes for CASSRSGTSRTDTQYF. The chain recombines TRBV7-3 with TRBJ2-3, with 7 bases fitting TRBD2. Germline trimming cut 5 bases from V and 1 base from J; bases unmatched to any gene: 9. Germline lookup yields CDR1 SGHTA and CDR2 FQGTGA. This CDR3 region has 16 residues.

V usage is TRBV3-1 (or the pseudogene TRBV3-2) and J usage is TRBJ2-1; 8 bases align to TRBD2. Germline V gives CDR1 LGHDT, CDR2 YNNKEL (reference sequence). This CDR3 region has 16 residues. The V and J ends lost 1 base and 9 bases, in that order; junction bases with no gene match: 11. The CDR3 bases are TGTGCCAGCAGCCAAGGTCGGCTAGCGGGCCTTATTGAGCAGTTCTTC. This gives the protein CASSQGRLAGLIEQFF.

This clone was observed a single time. The chain links TRBV29-1 to TRBJ2-5; D possibly corresponds to TRBD1 (6 bases). CDR1 is SQVTM and CDR2 is ANQGSEA in the germline V gene. The CDR3 totals 16 residues. V was clipped by 4 bases and J by 4 bases, with 22 bases between them. The CDR3 reads CSVVSRGVGVGETQYF. The CDR3 coding sequence is TGCAGCGTTGTCTCCAGGGGTGTAGGTGTGGGAGAGACCCAGTACTTC.

The chain uses TRBV28 and TRBJ2-7; D ambiguous. Germline values: CDR1 MDHEN, CDR2 SYDVKM. The CDR3 is made up of 12 amino acids. V lost 7 bases, J lost 0 bases, and 7 bases lay in between. In nucleotides, the CDR3 is TGTGCCAGCACCCGGTCCTCCTACGAGCAGTACTTC. Protein: CASTRSSYEQYF.

The chain uses TRBV3-1 (or the pseudogene TRBV3-2) and TRBJ2-2; TRBD2 matches at 7 bases. After removal of 1 base from V and 3 bases from J, the junction contained 14 bases not matched to a gene. The germline V gene has CDR1 LGHDT and CDR2 YNNKEL (reference sequence). The CDR3 length is 19 residues. The CDR3 sequence: CASSQVFRLAEKYTGELFF. For the CDR3, the DNA is TGTGCCAGCAGCCAAGTATTCCGACTAGCAGAAAAATACACCGGGGAGCTGTTTTTT.

The rearrangement joins TRBV20-1 to TRBJ2-1, with 8 bases fitting TRBD2. Trimming removed 3 bases from V and 15 bases from J; junction bases left unmatched: 4. Germline V gene lookup returns CDR1 DFQATT and CDR2 SNEGSKA (reference sequence). The CDR3 is 10 amino acids. The CDR3: CSASGTRTFF. CDR3 DNA sequence: TGCAGTGCTAGCGGGACTAGAACGTTCTTC.

The chain employs TRBV24-1 and TRBJ2-7; the D call may be TRBD1 or TRBD2 (6 bases each). CDR1 KGHDR and CDR2 SFDVKD come from the germline V gene. The V and J ends lost 2 bases and 0 bases respectively, with 13 bases between them. The CDR3 length is 16 residues. CDR3 in amino acids: CATSDSWGASSYEQYF. In nucleotides, the CDR3 is TGTGCCACCAGTGATTCTTGGGGGGCGAGCTCCTACGAGCAGTACTTC.

Only one count was recorded for this clone. The V call is TRBV19, the J call TRBJ1-6; D is undetermined. Trimming took off 3 bases at V and 3 bases at J, with 15 bases between the two ends. The V gene's germline CDR1 is LNHDA and CDR2 SQIVND (reference sequence). This CDR3 spans 17 amino acids. Written as DNA, the CDR3 is TGTGCCAGTAGTATGCGGGTCGCCACCGACTATAATTCACCCCTCCACTTT. This encodes CASSMRVATDYNSPLHF.

V and J are TRBV7-3 and TRBJ1-1; possible D gene TRBD1, 6 bases. Germline values: CDR1 SGHTA, CDR2 FQGTGA. This CDR3 is 14 amino acids long. V was shortened by 5 bases and J by 2 bases, with 12 bases between the two germline ends. Here the CDR3 reads CASSPGHTNTEAFF. The DNA for the CDR3 is TGTGCCAGCAGCCCGGGACATACTAACACTGAAGCTTTCTTT. Based on the CDR3 plus reference TRBV7-3 and TRBJ1-1, the full variable domain is GAGVSQTPSNKVTEKGKYVELRCDPISGHTALYWYRQSLGQGPEFLIYFQGTGAADDSGLPNDRFFAVRPEGSVSTLKIQRTERGDSAVYLCASSPGHTNTEAFFGQGTRLTVV.

This CDR3 is CASSLGQINTEAFF. The CDR3 nucleotides are TGCGCCAGCAGCTTGGGACAGATAAACACTGAAGCTTTCTTT. This sequence joins TRBV5-1 and TRBJ1-1; tentatively, D is TRBD1 (5 bases). CDR3 length: 14 residues. The V end was cut by 0 bases, the J end by 2 bases, with 8 bases between. Germline CDR1 reads SGHRS; CDR2 reads YFSETQ.